This T cell receptor (beta chain) was observed in a study of technical replicates of blood from a few donors. Repertoires were generated with immunoSEQ multiplex PCR, while TCRdb's copy carries only in-frame clones and drops some. Here the sample spans about 17,000 clones, 82% being singletons. Sequencing input: PBMCs. The clonotype was recovered from a human donor in good health. Some clones in this sample may be carry-over from other donors' samples.

The CDR3 DNA is TGTGCCAGCAGCTTGAGGACAGGGCCAAAGACCCAGTACTTC. Encoded protein: CASSLRTGPKTQYF. J is TRBJ2-5 and V is TRBV5-8; 8 bases are shared with TRBD1. Germline V gene data show CDR1 as SGHTS and CDR2 as YDEGEE. V was pared by 1 base and J by 6 bases, with 5 bases of the junction left unmatched. This CDR3 has 14 residues.